This record looks at one TCR beta chain sequence and its context. There is no known antigen for this receptor. Base qualities are not provided; no much larger clone lies one nucleotide away. Taken from the germline V gene (reference sequence), the CDR1 and CDR2 loops are DFQATT and SNEGSKA. The CDR3, cysteine through phenylalanine, is 14 amino acids long. This entry keeps only the CDR3 DNA: 42 bases, framed from base 1. The V end loses 3 bases and the J end loses 1 base, and a stretch of 10 bases separates them. This sample stems from a study of CD8 T cells in ankylosing spondylitis (dated by TCRdb to the late 2010s). Some background on the complete study: To find TCR variants linked to disease, the study profiled T cell receptor beta repertoires in ankylosing spondylitis patients and healthy donors. Peripheral blood was sampled, and synovial fluid was also collected from ankylosing spondylitis patients. In total, the full study cohort was made up of over a hundred healthy donors and 25 to 30 ankylosing spondylitis patients. What the study reported, not specific to this receptor: The disease-linked clones had a CD8+ phenotype and were found at relatively low frequencies in peripheral blood. Some motif variants had previously been reported in the synovial fluid and blood of reactive arthritis patients, which suggests shared mechanisms of disease initiation. Blood from ankylosing spondylitis patients appeared to be characterized by a TCR beta motif composed of eight highly homologous amino acid variants. The disease-linked clones were reported as significantly enriched in matched synovial fluid samples from ankylosing spondylitis patients.

Instrument on record: Illumina HiSeq 2500. TCR beta libraries were prepared by quantitative 5'-RACE with molecular barcodes. As for how the authors treated the data: A new computational method based on a probabilistic model of VDJ rearrangement was used to identify disease-linked TCR variants. TCRdb reran the public reads through fastp at Q25 and MiXCR, keeping productive beta chains. CDR3 protein sequences are deduplicated, and each keeps its most common genes and DNA. For this entry, the V and J calls and clone size follow TCRdb and not the study's own pipeline. This sample lists 450,000 to 550,000 distinct CDR3 sequences; approximately 5% were detected once. The ten biggest clones cover under 4.5% of the sample.

Sequencing was done on a sample of blood, either unsorted or a sorted T cell fraction (not recorded which). The rearrangement combines TRBV20-1 with TRBJ1-5, and perhaps TRBD1 as D gene, on 5 matching bases. This TCR was recovered from a male donor with ankylosing spondylitis. The DNA is TGCAGTGCTAGTCAGGACATAAGCAATCAGCCCCAGCATTTT. Its translation reads: CSASQDISNQPQHF.